The 3 T cell receptor beta chains in this list originate from one sample, sequenced in a study of T-cell reconstitution after alpha-beta-depleted transplantation in children. Unique molecular identifiers were incorporated during preparation of the TCRbeta library. TCRdb analysed the PCR reads with MiXCR anew, one entry per CDR3 protein. The sample includes around 600,000 distinct CDR3 sequences, 10% of them seen just once. The input for sequencing was PBMCs from the stem cell graft donor, taken from the stem cell graft. These receptors originate from a human donor who donated a stem cell graft to a child with acute myeloid leukemia.

This clonotype was counted many times. The chain uses TRBV28 and TRBJ2-4; a weak D match, TRBD1 (6 bases). This CDR3 has 14 residues. Germline V gene lookup returns CDR1 MDHEN and CDR2 SYDVKM. V was shortened by 6 bases and J by 8 bases, with 17 bases between the two germline ends. The CDR3 DNA follows: TGTGCCAGCAGAAAAACAGGGAATTCAGACATTCAGTACTTC. Translating gives CASRKTGNSDIQYF.

The table lists this clonotype with a few counts. The chain employs TRBV10-3 and TRBJ2-1; D is unresolved. Between the trimmed V and J ends, which lost 4 bases and 4 bases, there was a span of 11 bases. The length of the CDR3 is 14 residues. In germline, CDR1 is ENHRY, CDR2 SYGVKD. The CDR3: CAISGIEAYNEQFF. DNA for the CDR3: TGTGCCATCAGTGGAATAGAGGCATACAATGAGCAGTTCTTC.

A few counts support this clonotype. The chain carries TRBV3-1 and TRBJ1-3; unclear D gene. The V end was cut by 1 base, the J end by 3 bases, with 7 bases between. CDR1 is LGHDT, CDR2 YNNKEL, per germline (reference sequence). CDR3 size: 14 residues. Here the CDR3 reads CASSQGLDGNTIYF. The DNA for the CDR3 is TGTGCCAGCAGCCAAGGCTTGGATGGAAACACCATATATTTT.